A selection of T cell receptor beta chains follows, all from one sample in a study of T cell responses to AZD1222 COVID-19 vaccine. TCRdb's copy holds only in-frame clones and misses some; the assay was immunoSEQ multiplex PCR. The sample contains 100,000 to 120,000 clones, around 90% of which appear only once. The input for sequencing was peripheral blood, taken 28 days after the second AZD1222 dose. The receptors shown here come from an adult who received the AZD1222 COVID-19 vaccine. Each CDR3 is given without its conserved first and last residue.

v_call: TRBV2; j_call: TRBJ1-1; cdr3_aa: ASILGEFTEAF
v_call: TRBV5-6; j_call: TRBJ2-1; cdr3_aa: ASSLRTEQF
v_call: TRBV28; j_call: TRBJ1-2; cdr3_aa: ASSRGGGVYYGYT
v_call: TRBV23-1; j_call: TRBJ2-6; cdr3_aa: ASPETGMIDRSGANVLT
v_call: TRBV18; j_call: TRBJ2-7; cdr3_aa: ASSPRTGGFYEQY
v_call: TRBV7-8; j_call: TRBJ1-1; cdr3_aa: ASSLVSPREAF
v_call: TRBV5-4; j_call: TRBJ2-2; cdr3_aa: ASSLSEATGELF
v_call: TRBV4-2; j_call: TRBJ1-1; cdr3_aa: AGTRGGGDTEAF
v_call: TRBV4-2; j_call: TRBJ2-1; cdr3_aa: ASSQDRQGREQF
v_call: TRBV9; j_call: TRBJ2-3; cdr3_aa: ASSASDPADTQY
v_call: TRBV3-1/TRBV3-2; j_call: TRBJ1-3; cdr3_aa: ASSQDRGGNTIY
v_call: TRBV5-1; j_call: TRBJ2-3; cdr3_aa: ASSPSPTTDTQY
v_call: TRBV9; j_call: TRBJ2-3; cdr3_aa: ASSGLAQTDTQY
v_call: TRBV19; j_call: TRBJ2-7; cdr3_aa: ASSGTGKDEQY
v_call: TRBV5-6; j_call: TRBJ2-3; cdr3_aa: ASRTPAGGTDTQY
v_call: TRBV27; j_call: TRBJ1-2; cdr3_aa: ASRDGRGNYGYT
v_call: TRBV3-1/TRBV3-2; j_call: TRBJ2-1; cdr3_aa: ASSWTSGVNYNEQF
v_call: TRBV12-3/TRBV12-4; j_call: TRBJ2-3; cdr3_aa: ASSGSLLLY
v_call: TRBV4-1; j_call: TRBJ2-7; cdr3_aa: ASSHQATDREQY
v_call: TRBV6-5; j_call: TRBJ1-4; cdr3_aa: ASSPQGMKKLF
v_call: TRBV3-1/TRBV3-2; j_call: TRBJ1-6; cdr3_aa: ASSPNTASGESPLH
v_call: TRBV28; j_call: TRBJ1-2; cdr3_aa: ASSPLDRPNYGYT
v_call: TRBV29-1; j_call: TRBJ1-1; cdr3_aa: SVHPSRQGGTEAF
v_call: TRBV6-4; j_call: TRBJ2-3; cdr3_aa: ASSDGLSTDTQY
v_call: TRBV19; j_call: TRBJ1-4; cdr3_aa: ASSIGTGSFATNEKLF
v_call: TRBV19; j_call: TRBJ2-7; cdr3_aa: ASSLGQIYEQY
v_call: TRBV15; j_call: TRBJ1-3; cdr3_aa: ATSRDRNTIY
v_call: TRBV10-2; j_call: TRBJ1-1; cdr3_aa: ASSGTDMNTEAF
v_call: TRBV6-2/TRBV6-3; j_call: TRBJ2-5; cdr3_aa: ASSYSRRQETQY
v_call: TRBV6-4; j_call: TRBJ2-2; cdr3_aa: ASSARGENTGELF
v_call: TRBV4-2; j_call: TRBJ2-3; cdr3_aa: ASSPRQGTDTQY
v_call: TRBV7-2; j_call: TRBJ1-2; cdr3_aa: ASSFQSPGNYGYT
v_call: TRBV18; j_call: TRBJ1-6; cdr3_aa: ASSPRADNSPLH
v_call: TRBV19; j_call: TRBJ1-6; cdr3_aa: ASSSRSSYNSPLH
v_call: TRBV7-9; j_call: TRBJ2-3; cdr3_aa: ASIEAGELTDTQY
v_call: TRBV2; j_call: TRBJ1-4; cdr3_aa: ASGGAGNEKLF
v_call: TRBV19; j_call: TRBJ2-1; cdr3_aa: ASSIAAARDEQF
v_call: TRBV6-2/TRBV6-3; j_call: TRBJ2-3; cdr3_aa: ASRPSTDTQY
v_call: TRBV19; j_call: TRBJ1-5; cdr3_aa: ASKAGAQIFGNQPQH
v_call: TRBV21-1; j_call: TRBJ1-2; cdr3_aa: ASSKVLREHYGYT
v_call: TRBV18; j_call: TRBJ2-2; cdr3_aa: ASSLNIPGTSVTGGELF
v_call: TRBV18; j_call: TRBJ1-4; cdr3_aa: ASSTNRGFAEKLF
v_call: TRBV6-5; j_call: TRBJ1-1; cdr3_aa: ASTRTGDEAF
v_call: TRBV30; j_call: TRBJ1-3; cdr3_aa: ASNRGQVGNTIY
v_call: TRBV5-1; j_call: TRBJ1-2; cdr3_aa: ASSFQGGDGYT
v_call: TRBV5-3; j_call: TRBJ2-7; cdr3_aa: ASIRGGYEQY
v_call: TRBV10-3; j_call: TRBJ1-2; cdr3_aa: AISEEQGIDGYT
v_call: TRBV3-1/TRBV3-2; j_call: TRBJ1-6; cdr3_aa: ASSPGQGSEYNSPLH
v_call: TRBV2; j_call: TRBJ2-7; cdr3_aa: ASSEGPDNWGYEQY
v_call: TRBV4-1; j_call: TRBJ1-6; cdr3_aa: ASSQAGVSPLH
v_call: TRBV15; j_call: TRBJ2-1; cdr3_aa: ATSRDTLDEQF
v_call: TRBV2; j_call: TRBJ1-2; cdr3_aa: ASSEGQGSNYGYT
v_call: TRBV27; j_call: TRBJ2-7; cdr3_aa: ASRLGTVGSYEQY